This T cell receptor beta chain was recorded in a study of T cell responses to AZD1222 COVID-19 vaccine. Libraries were prepared by immunoSEQ multiplex PCR; TCRdb keeps only in-frame clonotypes and omits some of them. Altogether 120,000 or so clones are present, around 89% being singletons, with the ten largest covering 7.1%. The CDR3 has 17 amino acids. Trimming removed 1 base at V and 4 bases at J, with 17 bases between. CDR1 and CDR2 (germline): SEHNR, FQNEAQ (reference sequence). The rearrangement uses TRBV7-9 and TRBJ1-5, with D tentatively TRBD1 (5 bases). This specimen consisted of peripheral blood, obtained 28 days after the second AZD1222 dose. The TCR sequence derives from an adult who received the AZD1222 COVID-19 vaccine. The CDR3 spells CASSLGAGTGTNQPQHF. Here the CDR3 DNA reads TGTGCCAGCAGCTTAGGGGCAGGAACAGGTACAAATCAGCCCCAGCATTTT.